The rows below give T cell receptor beta chains drawn from one sample of a study of cytomegalovirus exposure and HLA in healthy donors. Sequencing used immunoSEQ multiplex PCR; TCRdb keeps in-frame clones, though not all of them. The table lists 100,000 to 150,000 clones, around 90% of them singletons, with approximately 2% in the top ten. Sequences were obtained from PBMCs. The source is a woman aged 18-35 years in good health and CMV-seronegative. Each CDR3 is given with its conserved first and last residue. A D gene is named only where the DNA matches it firmly. Size values are once, few and many counts, or a class for expanded clones, and some rows have none.

D gene: .; V gene: TRBV5-4; J gene: TRBJ2-7; clone size: .; CDR3 DNA: TGTGCCAGCAGCTTGGGACTAGTATCCTACGAGCAGTACTTC; CDR3 protein: CASSLGLVSYEQYF
D gene: TRBD2; V gene: TRBV6-5; J gene: TRBJ2-5; clone size: .; CDR3 DNA: TGTGCCAGCACCCCAAGCGGGAGGCCGGGAGAGACCCAGTACTTC; CDR3 protein: CASTPSGRPGETQYF
D gene: TRBD2; V gene: TRBV6-5; J gene: TRBJ2-3; clone size: once; CDR3 DNA: TGTGCCAGCAGTTACAGTGCGGGAGGGGCCACAGATACGCAGTATTTT; CDR3 protein: CASSYSAGGATDTQYF
D gene: .; V gene: TRBV19; J gene: TRBJ1-1; clone size: .; CDR3 DNA: TGTGCCAGTAATGACGGAGCCATGAACACTGAAGCTTTCTTT; CDR3 protein: CASNDGAMNTEAFF
D gene: .; V gene: TRBV10-1; J gene: TRBJ2-1; clone size: .; CDR3 DNA: TGCGCCAGCAGTGAGTCGGCGGTCTACAATGAGCAGTTCTTC; CDR3 protein: CASSESAVYNEQFF
D gene: TRBD1; V gene: TRBV7-3; J gene: TRBJ1-1; clone size: .; CDR3 DNA: TGTGCCAGCAGCTTAGTCCCTGTCCCCACAGGGGACACTGAAGCTTTCTTT; CDR3 protein: CASSLVPVPTGDTEAFF
D gene: .; V gene: TRBV19; J gene: TRBJ1-5; clone size: .; CDR3 DNA: TGTGCCAGTAGTATAGAGCGGTATCAGCCCCAGCATTTT; CDR3 protein: CASSIERYQPQHF
D gene: .; V gene: TRBV6-6; J gene: TRBJ1-1; clone size: .; CDR3 DNA: TGTGCCAGCAGTTACTCGGGACAATCTAACACTGAAGCTTTCTTT; CDR3 protein: CASSYSGQSNTEAFF
D gene: .; V gene: TRBV11-2; J gene: TRBJ2-1; clone size: .; CDR3 DNA: TGTGCCAGCAGCGAAGAAGTCGGGGGTCGGGAGCAGTTCTTC; CDR3 protein: CASSEEVGGREQFF
D gene: .; V gene: TRBV7-2; J gene: TRBJ2-2; clone size: .; CDR3 DNA: TGTGCCAGCAGCTTAAATCAACTCAACACCGGGGAGCTGTTTTTT; CDR3 protein: CASSLNQLNTGELFF
D gene: .; V gene: TRBV5-1; J gene: TRBJ2-5; clone size: .; CDR3 DNA: TGCGCCAGCAGCTTCGGGAAACAAGAGACCCAGTACTTC; CDR3 protein: CASSFGKQETQYF
D gene: TRBD2; V gene: TRBV6-5; J gene: TRBJ2-7; clone size: .; CDR3 DNA: TGTGCCAGCAGTTACACCGCTAGCGGGAGGGTGGGTGAGCAGTACTTC; CDR3 protein: CASSYTASGRVGEQYF
D gene: .; V gene: TRBV29-1; J gene: TRBJ2-3; clone size: .; CDR3 DNA: TGCAGCGTTGGTGGCGGAGCAGGGGCAGATACGCAGTATTTT; CDR3 protein: CSVGGGAGADTQYF
D gene: TRBD1; V gene: TRBV28; J gene: TRBJ1-1; clone size: .; CDR3 DNA: TGTGCCAGCCTAGGGGGCGTGAACACTGAAGCTTTCTTT; CDR3 protein: CASLGGVNTEAFF
D gene: .; V gene: TRBV5-4; J gene: TRBJ2-3; clone size: .; CDR3 DNA: TGTGCCAGCAGCCTACAGAGCACAGATACGCAGTATTTT; CDR3 protein: CASSLQSTDTQYF
D gene: .; V gene: TRBV10-1; J gene: TRBJ2-1; clone size: .; CDR3 DNA: TGCGCCAGCAGTGACCGCGGATTTACCTACAATGAGCAGTTCTTC; CDR3 protein: CASSDRGFTYNEQFF
D gene: TRBD1; V gene: TRBV5-4; J gene: TRBJ1-2; clone size: .; CDR3 DNA: TGTGCCAGCAGTTCCGGGACAGGGGATCCCTATGGCTACACCTTC; CDR3 protein: CASSSGTGDPYGYTF
D gene: TRBD1; V gene: TRBV7-9; J gene: TRBJ2-3; clone size: .; CDR3 DNA: TGTGCCAGCCGGATTGTGCCTTTCCAGAAGGGACAGGGGGAAAATACGCAGTATTTT; CDR3 protein: CASRIVPFQKGQGENTQYF
D gene: .; V gene: TRBV28; J gene: TRBJ2-7; clone size: once; CDR3 DNA: TGTGCCAGCAGCACATTATACGAGCAGTACTTC; CDR3 protein: CASSTLYEQYF
D gene: .; V gene: TRBV28; J gene: TRBJ2-7; clone size: .; CDR3 DNA: TGTGCCAGCGAAACGAATGACAGGCTCGAGCAGTACTTC; CDR3 protein: CASETNDRLEQYF
D gene: TRBD2; V gene: TRBV5-5; J gene: TRBJ2-5; clone size: once; CDR3 DNA: TGTGCCAGCAGCTCCGGGACTAGCGGAGGGGAGACCCAGTACTTC; CDR3 protein: CASSSGTSGGETQYF
D gene: TRBD2; V gene: TRBV2; J gene: TRBJ2-1; clone size: .; CDR3 DNA: TGTGCCAGCAGTGAATTACTAGCGGGAGTAGGTGAGCAGTTCTTC; CDR3 protein: CASSELLAGVGEQFF
D gene: .; V gene: TRBV11-2; J gene: TRBJ1-1; clone size: .; CDR3 DNA: TGTGCCAGCAGCTTAGATGAGACAGGTATTAATGAAGCTTTCTTT; CDR3 protein: CASSLDETGINEAFF
D gene: .; V gene: TRBV7-9; J gene: TRBJ2-1; clone size: .; CDR3 DNA: TGTGCCAGCAGCCTAGAACCGGTGATCAATGAGCAGTTCTTC; CDR3 protein: CASSLEPVINEQFF
D gene: .; V gene: TRBV28; J gene: TRBJ1-1; clone size: .; CDR3 DNA: TGTGCCAGCAGTTTATTCAATAGGAACACTGAAGCTTTCTTT; CDR3 protein: CASSLFNRNTEAFF
D gene: TRBD1; V gene: TRBV27; J gene: TRBJ2-7; clone size: .; CDR3 DNA: TGTGCCAGCAGTCCCCCGGGACAGCCGATATACGAGCAGTACTTC; CDR3 protein: CASSPPGQPIYEQYF